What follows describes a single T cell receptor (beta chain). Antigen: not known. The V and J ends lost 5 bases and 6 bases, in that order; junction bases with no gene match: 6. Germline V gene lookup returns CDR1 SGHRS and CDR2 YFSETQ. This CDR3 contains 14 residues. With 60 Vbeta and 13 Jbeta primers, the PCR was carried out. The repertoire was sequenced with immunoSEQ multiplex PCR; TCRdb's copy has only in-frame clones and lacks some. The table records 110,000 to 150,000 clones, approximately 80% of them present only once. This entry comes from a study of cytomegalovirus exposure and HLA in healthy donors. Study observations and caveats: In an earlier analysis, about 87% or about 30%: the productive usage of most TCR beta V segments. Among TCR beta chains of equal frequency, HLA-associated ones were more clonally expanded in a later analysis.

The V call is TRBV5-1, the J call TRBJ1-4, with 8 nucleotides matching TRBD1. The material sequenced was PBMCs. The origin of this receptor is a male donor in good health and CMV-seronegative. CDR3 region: CASRSGTGDEKLFF. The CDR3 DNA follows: TGCGCCAGCAGATCCGGGACAGGTGATGAAAAACTGTTTTTT.